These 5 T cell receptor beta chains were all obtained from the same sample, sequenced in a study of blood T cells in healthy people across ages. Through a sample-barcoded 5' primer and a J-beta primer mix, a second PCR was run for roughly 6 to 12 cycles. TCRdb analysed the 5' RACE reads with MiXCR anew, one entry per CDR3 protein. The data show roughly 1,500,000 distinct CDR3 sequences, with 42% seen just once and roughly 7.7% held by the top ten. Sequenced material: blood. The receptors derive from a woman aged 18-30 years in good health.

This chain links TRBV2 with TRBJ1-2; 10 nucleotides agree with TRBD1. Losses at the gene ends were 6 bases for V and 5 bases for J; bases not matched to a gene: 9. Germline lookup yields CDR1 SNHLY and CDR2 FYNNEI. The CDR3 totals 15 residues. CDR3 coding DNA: TGTGCCAGCAGGGCCTCCGGGACAGGGGAGTATGGCTACACCTTC. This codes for CASRASGTGEYGYTF.

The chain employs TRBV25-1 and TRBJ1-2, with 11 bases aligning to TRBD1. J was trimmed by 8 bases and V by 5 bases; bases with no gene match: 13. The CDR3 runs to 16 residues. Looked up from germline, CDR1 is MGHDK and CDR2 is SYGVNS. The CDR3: CASSSSIGQGADGYTF. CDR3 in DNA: TGTGCCAGCAGTTCCTCGATAGGACAGGGGGCGGACGGCTACACCTTC.

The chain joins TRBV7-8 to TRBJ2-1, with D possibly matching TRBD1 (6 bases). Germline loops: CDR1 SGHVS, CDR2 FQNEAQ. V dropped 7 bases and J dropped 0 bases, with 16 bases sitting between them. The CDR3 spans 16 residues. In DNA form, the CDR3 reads TGTGCCAGCAACCCCAGGGGACGAAGCTCCTACAATGAGCAGTTCTTC. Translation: CASNPRGRSSYNEQFF.

The CDR3: CSAIRGGGPGEQYF. CDR3 sequence (DNA): TGCAGTGCCATACGGGGCGGGGGACCCGGGGAGCAGTACTTC. The chain recombines TRBV20-1 with TRBJ2-4; 7 bases are a match to TRBD2. The CDR3 sequence is 14 residues long. In germline, CDR1 is DFQATT, CDR2 SNEGSKA (reference sequence). V was pared by 6 bases and J by 13 bases, with 18 bases of the junction left unmatched.

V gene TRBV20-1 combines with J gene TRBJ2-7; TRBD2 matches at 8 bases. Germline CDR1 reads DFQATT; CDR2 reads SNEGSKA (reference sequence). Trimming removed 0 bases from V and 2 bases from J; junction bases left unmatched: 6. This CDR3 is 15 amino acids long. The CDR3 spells CSARDPSGSPYEQYF. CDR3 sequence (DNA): TGCAGTGCTAGAGACCCCAGCGGGAGCCCCTACGAGCAGTACTTC.